Below, 8 T cell receptor beta chains from the same sample are listed, as sequenced in a study of T cell responses to AZD1222 COVID-19 vaccine. Sequencing used immunoSEQ multiplex PCR; TCRdb keeps in-frame clones, though not all of them. The profile shows under 200,000 clones, roughly 90% of them singletons. The sample in question was peripheral blood, obtained on day 0 of AZD1222 vaccination. The receptor source for this set is an adult in good health.

The V and J genes are TRBV4-3 and TRBJ1-1, with D uncertain. V lost 3 bases to trimming and J lost 0 bases, with 8 bases between them. The CDR3 covers 14 residues. In germline, CDR1 is LGHNA, CDR2 YSLEER. In DNA form, the CDR3 reads TGCGCCAGCAGCCATCCGGGCCTGAACACTGAAGCTTTCTTT. This sequence encodes CASSHPGLNTEAFF.

The rearrangement uses TRBV10-3 and TRBJ2-1, with 7 bases that match TRBD2. The CDR3 has 16 residues. Germline V gives CDR1 ENHRY, CDR2 SYGVKD. V shed 0 bases, J shed 2 bases, and the junction held 4 bases outside the gene matches. The CDR3 DNA reads TGTGCCATCAGTGAGTCGTTGGCGGGGGCCTACAATGAGCAGTTCTTC. It is translated as CAISESLAGAYNEQFF.

The chain joins TRBV7-3 to TRBJ2-5, with D possibly TRBD1 on 6 matching bases. Per the germline V gene, CDR1 is SGHTA and CDR2 is FQGTGA. This CDR3 is 15 amino acids long. Between the trimmed V and J ends, which lost 6 bases and 4 bases, there was a span of 18 bases. The CDR3 nucleotides read TGTGCCAGCAGTCACCCCCATCGGGACACAGAGACCCAGTACTTC. Translated: CASSHPHRDTETQYF.

The rearrangement uses TRBV4-2 and TRBJ1-2, with D uncertain. Germline values: CDR1 LGHNA, CDR2 YNFKEQ. The CDR3 consists of 15 residues. V lost 2 bases and J lost 5, with 15 bases in between. DNA of the CDR3: TGTGCCAGCAGCCAACGCACTCACCGCTCGTATGGCTACACCTTC. Protein product: CASSQRTHRSYGYTF.

The V gene is TRBV28, the J gene TRBJ2-3; the D gene is possibly TRBD2 (6 bases). Per germline, CDR1 MDHEN and CDR2 SYDVKM. Trimming took off 7 bases at V and 0 bases at J, with 11 bases between the two ends. CDR3 length: 14 amino acids. CDR3 nucleotides: TGTGCCAGCACTGTGGGACTCAGCACAGATACGCAGTATTTT. Amino acid sequence: CASTVGLSTDTQYF. Full variable domain (outside the CDR3, taken from reference TRBV28 and TRBJ2-3): DVKVTQSSRYLVKRTGEKVFLECVQDMDHENMFWYRQDPGLGLRLIYFSYDVKMKEKGDIPEGYSVSREKKERFSLILESASTNQTSMYLCASTVGLSTDTQYFGPGTRLTVL.

The chain uses TRBV27 and TRBJ2-2; D unresolved. The CDR3 has 16 residues. The V gene's germline CDR1 is MNHEY and CDR2 SMNVEV (reference sequence). Trimming left V 4 bases short and J 1 base short, with 13 bases between. The CDR3, as DNA: TGTGCCAGCAGTTCCTACCGACTGATGAACACCGGGGAGCTGTTTTTT. Amino acid sequence: CASSSYRLMNTGELFF.

V and J are TRBV12-3 or TRBV12-4 and TRBJ1-1, with D unclear. Trimming left V 7 bases short and J 1 base short, with 10 bases between. The length of the CDR3 is 13 residues. The CDR3 sequence: CASTLFKNTEAFF. CDR3 coding DNA: TGTGCCAGCACCCTTTTCAAGAACACTGAAGCTTTCTTT.

The rearrangement links TRBV6-5 to TRBJ2-3, with 7 bases that match TRBD1. J lost 3 bases, V lost 7 bases, and 1 base had no gene match. The CDR3 is 12 amino acids. Germline V gene sequence: CDR1 MNHEY, CDR2 SVGAGI. CDR3: CASTDRTDTQYF. The CDR3 nucleotides read TGTGCCAGCACGGACAGGACAGATACGCAGTATTTT.